This entry lists 24 T cell receptor beta chains sequenced from one sample in a study of TIL therapy for anti-PD-1-resistant metastatic lung cancer. The time point is: pre-treatment sample, taken before nivolumab and TIL therapy. Most excised metastases sampled were pleural nodules or supraclavicular lymph nodes. The immunoSEQ assay was v3. This table comes from immunoSEQ multiplex PCR, and its TCRdb copy is limited to in-frame clones, with some not included. The sample records 50,000 or so clones, roughly 70% being singletons. Sequencing was performed on tumor tissue, taken at baseline. The receptors were sampled from a person between 25 and 79 years old with non-small cell lung cancer.

CDR3 loop: CARSLRTGKHGYTF. The CDR3 bases are TGTGCCAGAAGCCTACGGACAGGGAAGCATGGCTACACCTTC. This rearrangement joins TRBV5-3 to TRBJ1-2, with TRBD1 identical over 8 bases. TRBV5-3 is treated as an ORF (open reading frame) with a function not yet certain. This CDR3 contains 14 residues. J gave up 6 bases and V 4 bases, and 8 bases lay outside the gene matches.

The rearrangement links TRBV6-6 to TRBJ1-1; tentative D call: TRBD1 (6 bases). V was shortened by 6 bases and J by 10 bases, with 18 bases between the two germline ends. Germline CDR1 MNHNY, CDR2 SVGAGI (reference sequence). The CDR3 spans 13 residues. CDR3 sequence: CASRNTGIGRAFF. DNA for the CDR3: TGTGCCAGCAGAAACACAGGGATAGGGAGAGCTTTCTTT.

This clone was seen more than once but under ten times. The V gene is TRBV6-5, the J gene TRBJ1-2; D is perhaps TRBD1 (6 bases). The length of the CDR3 is 15 residues. The germline gives CDR1 MNHEY, CDR2 SVGAGI. V dropped 6 bases and J dropped 6 bases, with 20 bases sitting between them. The CDR3 DNA reads as TGTGCCAGCAGCCTATCGGGGGGCAATGTGAATGGCTACACCTTC. This translates into CASSLSGGNVNGYTF.

The rearrangement joins TRBV7-3 to TRBJ1-6; the D is unclear. CDR1 is SGHTA and CDR2 is FQGTGA in the germline V gene. V lost 2 bases to trimming and J lost 5 bases, with 4 bases between them. CDR3 size: 13 residues. CDR3 sequence reads: CASSLSDNSPLHF. CDR3 bases: TGTGCCAGCAGCTTATCGGATAATTCACCCCTCCACTTT.

The V and J genes are TRBV7-6 and TRBJ1-4; no reliable D call. Germline lookup yields CDR1 SGHVS and CDR2 FNYEAQ. This CDR3 spans 14 amino acids. The V gene lost 5 bases and the J gene lost 8 bases, with 15 bases spanning the gap. The CDR3 sequence is CASSQTHQWEKLFF. CDR3 DNA sequence: TGTGCCAGCAGCCAAACCCATCAATGGGAAAAACTGTTTTTT.

The rearrangement links TRBV20-1 to TRBJ1-1, with a weak D call TRBD1 (6 bases). The CDR3 length is 11 residues. CDR1 DFQATT and CDR2 SNEGSKA come from the germline V gene (reference sequence). CDR3 sequence reads: CRRGENTEAFF. The CDR3, as DNA: TGCAGGAGGGGGGAGAACACTGAAGCTTTCTTT.

The rearrangement uses TRBV5-1 and TRBJ2-3; 13 nucleotides agree with TRBD2. J lost 5 bases, V lost 0 bases, and 3 bases had no gene match. The CDR3 is made up of 16 amino acids. The germline CDR1 and CDR2 sequences are SGHRS and YFSETQ. Here the CDR3 reads CASSLEGLAGVDTQYF. CDR3 sequence (DNA): TGCGCCAGCAGCTTGGAAGGACTAGCGGGAGTAGATACGCAGTATTTT.

The V gene is TRBV5-3, the J gene TRBJ1-5; D may be TRBD1 (5 bases). TRBV5-3 is an open reading frame whose function is uncertain. This CDR3 is built from 16 residues. Trimming left V 1 base short and J 3 bases short, with 14 bases between. CDR3 DNA: TGTGCCAGAAGCTTGATATGGGACCCCCACAATCAGCCCCAGCATTTT. This sequence encodes CARSLIWDPHNQPQHF.

This clone was detected only a few times. The V call is TRBV30, the J call TRBJ2-1; possibly TRBD1 for D (6 bases). V was clipped by 6 bases and J by 6 bases, with 18 bases between them. Germline V gene data show CDR1 as GTSNPN and CDR2 as SVGIG (reference sequence). The CDR3 spans 14 residues. As DNA, the CDR3 is TGTGCCTGCCCTGGGGGCCAATCAGGCAATGAGCAGTTCTTC. Protein product: CACPGGQSGNEQFF.

The rearrangement joins TRBV2 to TRBJ2-7, with D unclear. This CDR3 comprises 11 residues. Germline V lookup: CDR1 SNHLY, CDR2 FYNNEI. V was shortened by 8 bases and J by 7 bases, with 12 bases between the two germline ends. CDR3 in amino acids: CASLKDGEQYF. As DNA, the CDR3 is TGTGCCAGCCTAAAGGACGGAGAGCAGTACTTC.

The chain uses TRBV30 and TRBJ1-5; weak D call: TRBD1 (5 bases). V was clipped by 0 bases and J by 2 bases, with 11 bases between them. The CDR3 extends over 15 amino acids. Germline lookup yields CDR1 GTSNPN and CDR2 SVGIG (reference sequence). The CDR3 bases are TGTGCCTGGAGTGTGTCAGGGAGGCGCAATCAGCCCCAGCATTTT. As protein: CAWSVSGRRNQPQHF.

This chain joins TRBV6-5 and TRBJ1-6; 8 bases are shared with TRBD1. CDR1 is MNHEY, CDR2 SVGAGI, per germline. The trim removed 4 bases at V and 7 bases at J, leaving 6 bases unmatched. The CDR3 extends over 15 amino acids. DNA for the CDR3: TGTGCCAGCAGTTTCGCAGGACAGGGAAATTCACCCCTCCACTTT. Translating gives CASSFAGQGNSPLHF.

This clone counts as medium-sized. The V call is TRBV15, the J call TRBJ1-1, with a weak D call TRBD1 (6 bases). The CDR3 has 17 amino acids. CDR1 and CDR2 from the germline V gene are LNHNV and YYDKDF (reference sequence). Trimming removed 4 bases at V and 1 base at J, with 19 bases between. The CDR3 nucleotides are TGTGCCACCAGCAATCCGGGACACCCACGGAGGAACACTGAAGCTTTCTTT. Translation gives CATSNPGHPRRNTEAFF. The full variable domain, completed using reference TRBV15 and TRBJ1-1, is DAMVIQNPRYQVTQFGKPVTLSCSQTLNHNVMYWYQQKSSQAPKLLFHYYDKDFNNEADTPDNFQSRRPNTSFCFLDIRSPGLGDTAMYLCATSNPGHPRRNTEAFFGQGTRLTVV.

The V call is TRBV30, the J call TRBJ2-3; perhaps TRBD2 as D (7 bases). Deletions cut 2 bases from V and 1 base from J, with 13 bases between. The germline V gene encodes CDR1 GTSNPN and CDR2 SVGIG (reference sequence). CDR3 length: 15 amino acids. The CDR3 region has the DNA TGTGCCTGGAGTCTTGGGGGGGCTGGCACAGATACGCAGTATTTT. Its protein product is CAWSLGGAGTDTQYF.

The chain combines TRBV5-5 with TRBJ2-1; TRBD2 is a possible D gene (5 bases). Germline CDR1 and CDR2: SGHKS and YYEKEE (reference sequence). This CDR3 contains 15 residues. V lost 2 bases and J lost 0, with 9 bases in between. The CDR3, as DNA: TGTGCCAGCAGCTTAGGACTCAGCTCCTACAATGAGCAGTTCTTC. It yields the protein CASSLGLSSYNEQFF.

The chain employs TRBV5-6 and TRBJ1-1, with a tentative D call TRBD1 (5 bases). In germline, CDR1 is SGHDT, CDR2 YYEEEE. The CDR3 is 13 residues long. V was shortened by 1 base and J by 4 bases, with 8 bases between the two germline ends. The CDR3 DNA reads TGTGCCAGCAGCTTGACAGGAGGCACTGAAGCTTTCTTT. Its protein is CASSLTGGTEAFF.

This clone was observed a few times. This rearrangement joins TRBV14 to TRBJ1-1; 7 positions agree with TRBD1. This CDR3 spans 15 amino acids. Trimming removed 4 bases from V and 2 bases from J; junction bases left unmatched: 7. The germline CDR1 and CDR2 sequences are SGHDN and FVKESK. CDR3 coding DNA: TGTGCCAGCAGCCTCAGACAGGGCCTTAACACTGAAGCTTTCTTT. Translation gives CASSLRQGLNTEAFF.

The V call is TRBV10-1, the J call TRBJ2-7; 12 positions match TRBD2. The trim removed 5 bases at V and 1 base at J, leaving 3 bases unmatched. Germline V gene data show CDR1 as WNHNN and CDR2 as SYGVQD (reference sequence). The CDR3 length is 15 residues. CDR3 amino acids: CASSTGLAGSYEQYF. The CDR3 coding sequence is TGCGCCAGCAGTACCGGACTAGCGGGGTCCTACGAGCAGTACTTC.

The chain is built from TRBV29-1 and TRBJ2-3; D possibly corresponds to TRBD1 (6 bases). The CDR3 loop spans 15 amino acids. The germline V and J ends were trimmed by 3 bases and 1 base, with 14 bases remaining between them. The germline V gene has CDR1 SQVTM and CDR2 ANQGSEA. The CDR3 loop is CSVEGAAGRTDTQYF. CDR3 DNA sequence: TGCAGCGTTGAGGGGGCAGCCGGACGCACAGATACGCAGTATTTT.

The chain links TRBV7-9 to TRBJ2-3; 7 bases align to TRBD1. The germline V gene has CDR1 SEHNR and CDR2 FQNEAQ (reference sequence). The junction had 11 bases not matched to a gene; V was cut back by 5 bases and J by 0 bases. The CDR3 sequence is 17 residues long. CDR3 protein: CASSTNTGTASTDTQYF. DNA for the CDR3: TGTGCCAGCAGCACGAACACCGGGACAGCTAGCACAGATACGCAGTATTTT. The full variable domain, its missing parts supplied by reference TRBV7-9 and TRBJ2-3, is DTGVSQNPRHKITKRGQNVTFRCDPISEHNRLYWYRQTLGQGPEFLTYFQNEAQLEKSRLLSDRFSAERPKGSFSTLEIQRTEQGDSAMYLCASSTNTGTASTDTQYFGPGTRLTVL.

This chain uses TRBV11-2 with TRBJ1-5; possible D gene TRBD1, 6 bases. The CDR3 runs to 14 residues. The germline gives CDR1 SGHAT, CDR2 FQNNGV. Trimming took off 1 base at V and 8 bases at J, with 12 bases between the two ends. The DNA for the CDR3 is TGTGCCAGCAGCTTAGCCCCCAGGGGTGAGCCCCAGCATTTT. Translating it yields CASSLAPRGEPQHF.

The J gene is TRBJ2-1, the V gene TRBV5-4; 10 nucleotides match TRBD2. The germline gives CDR1 SGHNT, CDR2 YYREEE (reference sequence). CDR3 length: 15 residues. V lost 1 base, J lost 8 bases, and 6 bases stayed unmatched. CDR3 sequence (DNA): TGTGCCAGCAGCTTGTTAAGCGGGGGGGCCTATGAGCAGTTCTTC. Translation gives CASSLLSGGAYEQFF.

The chain is built from TRBV11-2 and TRBJ2-7; tentatively, D is TRBD2 (5 bases). CDR3 length: 13 residues. Germline lookup yields CDR1 SGHAT and CDR2 FQNNGV. The V end lost 4 bases, the J end lost 0 bases, and 7 bases lay between the germline ends. DNA for the CDR3: TGTGCCAGCAGCTCCGGGATCTCCTACGAGCAGTACTTC. Translation: CASSSGISYEQYF.

Only a few counts were recorded for this clone. The chain carries TRBV28 and TRBJ2-7; 11 bases agree with TRBD2. V lost 7 bases and J lost 4; bases outside the gene matches: 3. There are 13 residues in the CDR3. Germline V gene data show CDR1 as MDHEN and CDR2 as SYDVKM. CDR3 sequence reads: CASTSSGRYEQYF. Here the CDR3 DNA reads TGTGCCAGCACTTCTAGCGGGAGGTACGAGCAGTACTTC.